Each of the 15 T cell receptor beta chains below was sequenced from the same sample in a study of cytomegalovirus exposure and HLA in healthy donors. Use of 60 Vbeta and 13 Jbeta primers characterized the PCR. Sequencing used immunoSEQ multiplex PCR; TCRdb keeps in-frame clones, though not all of them. There are about 160,000 clones in the sample; 87% occur only once, and 0.65% to 0.9% lies in the top ten. Input material: PBMCs. These TCRs come from a woman in her thirties in good health and CMV-seronegative.

The chain joins TRBV19 to TRBJ2-2; D uncertain. The CDR3 covers 17 residues. CDR1 and CDR2 (germline): LNHDA, SQIVND (reference sequence). The ends were cut back, 5 bases at V and 6 bases at J, with 22 bases in the middle. CDR3 DNA sequence: TGTGCCAGTAGTGTCCGTATTGGTGCGGTACCCTCCGGGGAGCTGTTTTTT. Protein product: CASSVRIGAVPSGELFF.

DNA for the CDR3: TGTGCCAGCAGCCCTCCGGGACTAGCAATTTCAGAGACCCAGTACTTC. This gives the protein CASSPPGLAISETQYF. The rearrangement links TRBV7-2 to TRBJ2-5, with 9 nucleotides matching TRBD2. J was trimmed by 4 bases and V by 5 bases; bases with no gene match: 11. This CDR3 is 16 amino acids long. CDR1 and CDR2 from the germline V gene are SGHTA and FQGNSA.

The chain uses TRBV12-1 and TRBJ2-7; TRBD1, as called in the table, went unchecked against the DNA. TRBV12-1 is a pseudogene. The CDR3 totals 18 residues. The chain's CDR3 is CASSFVPAGHPTAYEQYF. In nucleotides, the CDR3 is TGTGCCAGCAGCTTTGTGCCCGCTGGACACCCAACGGCCTACGAGCAGTACTTC.

The rearrangement joins TRBV25-1 to TRBJ2-2, with D possibly being TRBD1 (5 bases). TRBJ1-3 explains the end of the DNA better; the J call may be wrong. Germline CDR1 is MGHDK and CDR2 is SYGVNS. The CDR3 extends over 15 amino acids. The CDR3 bases are TGTGCCAGCAGTGAATCTACCAGGGCTGGAAACACCATATATTTT. It specifies CASSESTRAGNTIYF.

The V gene is TRBV10-2, the J gene TRBJ2-7; D is undetermined. The CDR3 contains 12 residues. Germline V gene lookup returns CDR1 WSHSY and CDR2 SAAADI. The V end lost 3 bases, the J end lost 3 bases, and 6 bases lay between the germline ends. CDR3 in amino acids: CASSDRNYEQYF. In DNA, the CDR3 is TGCGCCAGCAGTGACAGAAACTACGAGCAGTACTTC.

The chain has TRBV27 and TRBJ1-4; tentative D call: TRBD1 (5 bases). The germline V and J ends were trimmed by 5 bases and 3 bases, with 16 bases remaining between them. Germline CDR1 MNHEY, CDR2 SMNVEV (reference sequence). This CDR3 has 16 amino acids. CDR3 protein: CASSEEYRSSNEKLFF. The CDR3 region has the DNA TGTGCCAGCAGTGAGGAGTACAGGTCTTCTAATGAAAAACTGTTTTTT.

V is TRBV7-2 and J is TRBJ1-2; D is perhaps TRBD1 (5 bases). The CDR3 has 15 amino acids. The V and J ends lost 0 bases and 3 bases respectively, with 11 bases between them. The germline CDR1 and CDR2 sequences are SGHTA and FQGNSA. CDR3 nucleotides: TGTGCCAGCAGCTTAGCCCGCGACAGCTACTATGGCTACACCTTC. It specifies CASSLARDSYYGYTF.

The gene calls are TRBV28 and TRBJ2-2, with 8 bases lining up with TRBD2. The V gene's germline CDR1 is MDHEN and CDR2 SYDVKM. V trimming: 5 bases; J trimming: 6 bases; junction bases outside the gene matches: 5. The CDR3 has 14 amino acids. CDR3 nucleotides: TGTGCCAGCAGTCCACGGACTAGCCCCGGGGAGCTGTTTTTT. Translating it yields CASSPRTSPGELFF. The full variable domain, rest sourced from reference TRBV28 and TRBJ2-2, is DVKVTQSSRYLVKRTGEKVFLECVQDMDHENMFWYRQDPGLGLRLIYFSYDVKMKEKGDIPEGYSVSREKKERFSLILESASTNQTSMYLCASSPRTSPGELFFGEGSRLTVL.

The rearrangement uses TRBV23-1 and TRBJ1-5, with 9 bases aligning to TRBD1. TRBV23-1 is placed among ORFs of uncertain function. Unmatched junction bases numbered 8, after V lost 3 bases and J lost 5 bases. The CDR3 spans 16 residues. CDR3 coding DNA: TGCGCCAGCAGTCAGCCCCGGGACAGGGCCTATCAGCCCCAGCATTTT. It specifies CASSQPRDRAYQPQHF.

The table lists this clone with a count of one. The V gene is TRBV6-1, the J gene TRBJ2-7, with D perhaps TRBD2 (6 bases). V was shortened by 5 bases and J by 3 bases, with 17 bases between the two germline ends. The CDR3 covers 15 residues. CDR1 MNHNS and CDR2 SASEGT come from the germline V gene. The CDR3 region is CASSPLRGESYEQYF. Written as DNA, the CDR3 is TGTGCCAGCAGTCCCCTCCGCGGGGAAAGCTACGAGCAGTACTTC.

This clone was detected only once. This rearrangement joins TRBV5-1 to TRBJ1-2; TRBD1 agrees at 9 bases. V lost 0 bases to trimming and J lost 8 bases; unmatched junction nucleotides: 8. In germline, CDR1 is SGHRS, CDR2 YFSETQ. This CDR3 comprises 15 residues. The DNA for the CDR3 is TGCGCCAGCAGCTTGGACCCGGGACAGGGCTACGGCTACACCTTC. Translating it yields CASSLDPGQGYGYTF. Combining the CDR3 with reference TRBV5-1 and TRBJ1-2 gives the whole variable domain KAGVTQTPRYLIKTRGQQVTLSCSPISGHRSVSWYQQTPGQGLQFLFEYFSETQRNKGNFPGRFSGRQFSNSRSEMNVSTLELGDSALYLCASSLDPGQGYGYTFGSGTRLTVV.

The chain links TRBV5-1 to TRBJ2-3; possibly TRBD1 for D (6 bases). This CDR3 spans 15 amino acids. The V gene lost 5 bases and the J gene lost 1 base, with 14 bases spanning the gap. The germline V gene has CDR1 SGHRS and CDR2 YFSETQ. This chain's CDR3 is CASSERGLGTDTQYF. The CDR3 coding sequence is TGCGCCAGCAGTGAAAGGGGGTTGGGCACAGATACGCAGTATTTT.

V and J are TRBV11-2 and TRBJ1-6; D gene ambiguous. In germline, CDR1 is SGHAT, CDR2 FQNNGV. Trimming removed 5 bases from V and 4 bases from J, with 9 bases in between. The CDR3 is 14 amino acids. The CDR3 nucleotides are TGTGCCAGCAGCCTCACGGTGTATAATTCACCCCTCCACTTT. Encoded protein: CASSLTVYNSPLHF. The variable domain in full, with the rest retrieved from reference TRBV11-2 and TRBJ1-6, is EAGVAQSPRYKIIEKRQSVAFWCNPISGHATLYWYQQILGQGPKLLIQFQNNGVVDDSQLPKDRFSAERLKGVDSTLKIQPAKLEDSAVYLCASSLTVYNSPLHFGNGTRLTVT.

This clone was observed a single time. The V and J genes are TRBV19 and TRBJ2-3; D is possibly TRBD2 (6 bases). Trimming removed 6 bases from V and 6 bases from J, with 19 bases in between. The CDR3 runs 15 residues. Germline V lookup: CDR1 LNHDA, CDR2 SQIVND (reference sequence). The CDR3: CASSLTSGGPDTQYF. For the CDR3, the DNA is TGTGCCAGTAGCCTGACTAGTGGAGGGCCCGATACGCAGTATTTT.

The V call is TRBV11-2, the J call TRBJ2-7; perhaps TRBD2 as D (7 bases). The germline CDR1 and CDR2 sequences are SGHAT and FQNNGV. V gave up 0 bases and J gave up 4 bases, with 16 bases separating them. The CDR3 consists of 16 residues. The CDR3 here is CASSLDLAGARYEQYF. In DNA, the CDR3 is TGTGCCAGCAGCTTAGACTTGGCGGGGGCGAGATACGAGCAGTACTTC. Supplemented by reference TRBV11-2 and TRBJ2-7, the full variable domain reads EAGVAQSPRYKIIEKRQSVAFWCNPISGHATLYWYQQILGQGPKLLIQFQNNGVVDDSQLPKDRFSAERLKGVDSTLKIQPAKLEDSAVYLCASSLDLAGARYEQYFGPGTRLTVT.